This is a list of T cell receptor beta chains from one sample in a study of T cell responses to AZD1222 COVID-19 vaccine. Clones were read by immunoSEQ multiplex PCR, and TCRdb kept only the in-frame ones, dropping some. Here the sample spans some 130,000 clones, around 93% being singletons. Sequences were derived from peripheral blood, sampled 28 days after the second AZD1222 dose. These receptors all stem from an adult who received the AZD1222 COVID-19 vaccine. Each CDR3 is given with its conserved first and last residue. A D gene is named only where the DNA matches it firmly. Clone size appears in some rows only: once, few, many, or a class for an expanded clone.

D	size	V	J	CDR3	DNA
TRBD1	.	TRBV5-1	TRBJ1-2	CASSGTTGGNYGYTF	TGCGCCAGCAGCGGGACGACAGGGGGCAACTATGGCTACACCTTC
.	once	TRBV21-1	TRBJ1-1	CASSKVSCTEAFF	TGTGCCAGCAGCAAGGTTAGCTGCACTGAAGCTTTCTTT
TRBD1	.	TRBV6-5	TRBJ2-5	CASSMTGSREETQYF	TGTGCCAGCAGTATGACAGGGTCCAGGGAGGAGACCCAGTACTTC
.	.	TRBV7-7	TRBJ1-2	CASSPRRLLLHYGYTF	TGTGCTAGCAGCCCAAGGCGACTTCTCTTACACTATGGCTACACCTTC
.	.	TRBV10-3	TRBJ1-6	CAISEQGGVNSPLHF	TGTGCCATCAGTGAGCAAGGGGGGGTTAATTCACCCCTCCACTTT
.	.	TRBV5-4	TRBJ1-2	CASSWGGRVDGYTF	TGTGCCAGCAGCTGGGGGGGGCGCGTGGATGGCTACACCTTC
.	.	TRBV28	TRBJ1-3	CASRRSGAGGNTIYF	TGTGCCAGCAGAAGATCCGGGGCAGGGGGAAACACCATATATTTT
.	.	TRBV11-3	TRBJ2-1	CASSFQRVYELGNNEQFF	TGTGCCAGCAGCTTTCAAAGGGTATACGAGCTAGGGAACAATGAGCAGTTCTTC
TRBD1	.	TRBV18	TRBJ1-1	CASSRQGANMNTEAFF	TGTGCCAGCTCACGACAGGGGGCGAACATGAACACTGAAGCTTTCTTT
TRBD1	.	TRBV7-8	TRBJ2-7	CASSLQGAEYF	TGTGCCAGCAGCTTACAGGGGGCGGAGTACTTC
.	.	TRBV28	TRBJ1-4	CASVKTGSQKEKLFF	TGTGCCAGCGTGAAGACAGGCTCCCAGAAGGAAAAACTGTTTTTT
TRBD1	.	TRBV27	TRBJ1-2	CASSTGEAYGYTF	TGTGCCAGCAGCACAGGGGAAGCCTATGGCTACACCTTC
.	.	TRBV4-3	TRBJ2-7	CASSQDLRVNEQYF	TGCGCCAGCAGCCAAGATTTAAGGGTAAACGAGCAGTACTTC
.	.	TRBV3-1/TRBV3-2	TRBJ2-7	CASSHQLTRGPYEQYF	TGTGCCAGCAGCCATCAGCTCACCAGGGGCCCCTACGAGCAGTACTTC
.	.	TRBV28	TRBJ1-2	CASSPLVYGYTF	TGTGCCAGCAGTCCCCTAGTCTATGGCTACACCTTC
.	.	TRBV5-1	TRBJ1-1	CASRRTGEGEAFF	TGCGCCAGCAGGCGGACGGGAGAGGGTGAAGCTTTCTTT
.	.	TRBV5-8	TRBJ1-1	CASSLMTVNTEAFF	TGTGCCAGCAGCTTGATGACCGTGAACACTGAAGCTTTCTTT
.	.	TRBV2	TRBJ1-6	CASSGYSPLHF	TGTGCCAGCAGTGGGTATTCACCCCTCCACTTT
TRBD1	few	TRBV7-2	TRBJ2-2	CASSLRQGAGTGELFF	TGTGCCAGCAGCTTACGACAGGGGGCGGGCACCGGGGAGCTGTTTTTT
TRBD1	.	TRBV19	TRBJ2-7	CASSIIPGQGSSYEQYF	TGTGCCAGTAGTATTATCCCCGGACAGGGCAGCTCCTACGAGCAGTACTTC
.	.	TRBV28	TRBJ1-6	CASSIYSRETSNSPLHF	TGTGCCAGCAGTATATACTCCCGAGAGACGTCAAATTCACCCCTCCACTTT
TRBD1	.	TRBV5-1	TRBJ2-2	CASRYGTGEANTGELFF	TGCGCCAGCCGGTACGGGACAGGAGAGGCGAACACCGGGGAGCTGTTTTTT
TRBD1	.	TRBV7-2	TRBJ1-1	CASQGQGDTEAFF	TGTGCCAGCCAGGGACAGGGGGACACTGAAGCTTTCTTT
.	once	TRBV5-1	TRBJ2-3	CASSLGRLGVDTQYF	TGCGCCAGCAGCTTGGGAAGACTAGGCGTAGATACGCAGTATTTT
.	.	TRBV12-5	TRBJ1-1	CASGLVLWRGGTEAFF	TGTGCTAGTGGTTTGGTACTCTGGAGGGGGGGCACTGAAGCTTTCTTT
TRBD1	.	TRBV18	TRBJ2-5	CASSPRQGARETQYF	TGTGCCAGCTCACCTAGACAGGGGGCCAGGGAGACCCAGTACTTC
TRBD2	.	TRBV19	TRBJ2-1	CASSRFAGDHNEQFF	TGTGCCAGTTCTAGATTTGCGGGGGACCACAATGAGCAGTTCTTC
.	.	TRBV30	TRBJ1-3	CAWQGSSGNTIYF	TGTGCCTGGCAGGGAAGCTCTGGAAACACCATATATTTT
TRBD1	.	TRBV5-6	TRBJ2-7	CASSLPGQDYEQYF	TGTGCCAGCAGCCTTCCGGGACAGGACTACGAGCAGTACTTC
.	.	TRBV6-1	TRBJ2-5	CASSEGRGVGTQYF	TGTGCCAGCAGTGAGGGGAGGGGGGTAGGGACCCAGTACTTC
TRBD1	.	TRBV6-1	TRBJ2-2	CASSEGTGAGELFF	TGTGCCAGCAGTGAAGGGACAGGGGCCGGGGAGCTGTTTTTT
.	.	TRBV18	TRBJ1-2	CASSPPMVEGYTF	TGTGCCAGCTCACCACCGATGGTTGAGGGCTACACCTTC
TRBD1	once	TRBV3-1/TRBV3-2	TRBJ2-7	CASSPRDRGGYEQYF	TGTGCCAGCAGCCCTCGTGACAGGGGTGGCTACGAGCAGTACTTC
TRBD1	.	TRBV5-1	TRBJ2-7	CASSLGAGQGFYEQYF	TGCGCCAGCAGCTTGGGGGCCGGACAGGGATTCTACGAGCAGTACTTC
.	.	TRBV12-3/TRBV12-4	TRBJ2-1	CASSPPDNEQFF	TGTGCCAGCAGTCCCCCGGACAATGAGCAGTTCTTC
.	.	TRBV18	TRBJ1-1	CASSAGSPEAFF	TGTGCCAGCTCAGCAGGGAGCCCTGAAGCTTTCTTT
TRBD1	.	TRBV11-2	TRBJ2-7	CASSPRTGDHEQYF	TGTGCCAGCAGCCCGAGGACAGGGGACCACGAGCAGTACTTC
.	.	TRBV2	TRBJ2-7	CASSESPSRRPSYEQYF	TGTGCCAGCAGTGAATCGCCCTCCCGTCGACCTTCCTACGAGCAGTACTTC
TRBD1	.	TRBV5-1	TRBJ2-1	CASSPTGGSYNEQFF	TGCGCCAGCAGCCCAACAGGGGGCTCCTACAATGAGCAGTTCTTC